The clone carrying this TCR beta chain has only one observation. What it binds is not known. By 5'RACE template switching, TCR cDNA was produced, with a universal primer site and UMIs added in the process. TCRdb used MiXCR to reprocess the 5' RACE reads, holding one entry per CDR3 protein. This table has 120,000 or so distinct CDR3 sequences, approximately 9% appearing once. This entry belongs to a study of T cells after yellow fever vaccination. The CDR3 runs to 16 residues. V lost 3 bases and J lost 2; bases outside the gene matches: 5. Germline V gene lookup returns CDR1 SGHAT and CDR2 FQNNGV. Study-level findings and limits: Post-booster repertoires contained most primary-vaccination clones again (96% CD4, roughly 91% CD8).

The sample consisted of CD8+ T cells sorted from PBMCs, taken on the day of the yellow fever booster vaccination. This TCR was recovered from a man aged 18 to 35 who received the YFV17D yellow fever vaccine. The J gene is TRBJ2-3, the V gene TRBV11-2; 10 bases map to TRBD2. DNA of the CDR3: TGTGCCAGCAGCTTTCCCCTAGCGGGGGACACAGATACGCAGTATTTT. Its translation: CASSFPLAGDTDTQYF.